The clone carrying this TCR beta chain was observed a few times. Produced via immunoSEQ multiplex PCR; TCRdb's table is partial and in-frame only. Here the sample spans 100,000 to 150,000 clones, approximately 80% being singletons. This sample was included in a study of blood T cell repertoires in COVID-19. For the study at large: Acute and convalescent COVID-19 specimens originated in the United States, Italy and Spain.

With 6 bases removed from V and 0 bases from J, the gap between germline ends came to 9 bases. Looked up from germline, CDR1 is MNHEY and CDR2 is SVGAGI. The CDR3 is 14 amino acids. The sequenced material came from peripheral blood. The chain is built from TRBV6-5 and TRBJ1-3; D ambiguous. The sequence derives from a man aged 35-49 years with active or convalescent COVID-19. The CDR3 region has the DNA TGTGCCAGCAGAGGACTGGACTCTGGAAACACCATATATTTT. This encodes CASRGLDSGNTIYF.